These 2 T cell receptor beta chains came from one sample sequenced in a study of early stage breast cancer tumors (dated by TCRdb to about 2017). Library construction relied on the immunoSEQ multiplex PCR assay. Held by TCRdb, this immuneACCESS table contains in-frame sequences only and omits some clones. Under half of the omission traces to an unresolved V gene where checked; the cause of the rest is unknown. The sample contains roughly 19,000 clones, about 70% of them found a single time. The ten top clones hold 25% to 35% of the sample. Sequenced input: blood. The receptor set was obtained from a person in their sixties with breast cancer.

The genes are TRBV5-1 and TRBJ1-4; D ambiguous. CDR3 length equals 13 residues. Trimming took 0 bases from V and 8 from J, leaving 8 bases between them. The germline V gene encodes CDR1 SGHRS and CDR2 YFSETQ. CDR3 in DNA: TGCGCCAGCAGCTTGGAAAGGGCAGAAAAACTGTTTTTT. It translates to CASSLERAEKLFF.

This clone was detected a few times. The J gene is TRBJ1-5, the V gene TRBV19; D not certain. Trimming took 5 bases from V and 4 from J, leaving 18 bases between them. Germline values: CDR1 LNHDA, CDR2 SQIVND (reference sequence). This CDR3 has 16 residues. The CDR3 DNA follows: TGTGCCAGTAGTGTTAGCAGTGTTCAGTCTAATCAGCCCCAGCATTTT. It codes for CASSVSSVQSNQPQHF.